This T cell receptor (beta chain) originates from a study of identical twins listed by TCRdb under 2016. General notes on the study: The study deep-sequenced TCR alpha and beta repertoires from monozygotic twins, unrelated adults of various ages and cord blood to test whether fetal clonotypes persist. Replicate twin experiments were performed at different times using different library preparation protocols to rule out contamination. What the work shows at the level of the full study, not this receptor alone: Because the same donors could not be followed over many years, conclusions were based on cross-sectional statistical analysis. The excess sharing between twins in beta out-of-frame sequences was weaker because fewer shared sequences reduced the signal-to-noise ratio. Abundant cord blood beta clonotypes carried fewer insertions; young adult naive repertoires showed a weaker similar trend, while memory repertoires showed none. Zero-insertion analyses could be partly confounded by invariant T cells such as MAIT and iNKT, though diverse VJ usage argued against such confounding for most clonotypes. Compared with coincidental sharing between unrelated individuals, an excess of low generation-probability sequences was observed among out-of-frame TCR alpha sequences shared between twins. Recombination models systematically underestimated out-of-frame TCR alpha sharing in monozygotic twins but agreed with sharing between unrelated individuals.

The V end gives up 6 bases and the J end 4 bases, leaving 16 bases in the junction not matched to a gene. The germline V gene specifies MNHNS as CDR1 and SASEGT as CDR2. The CDR3 sequence holds 17 residues, the cysteine and phenylalanine included. Just the 51-base CDR3 DNA is kept, in frame starting at base 1. Only healthy Caucasian donors were included. The twin cohort consisted of three pairs of female monozygotic twins, all aged about 18 to 29 years. Peripheral blood mononuclear cells were the source from which RNA for the TCR libraries was isolated. Libraries came from 5' RACE. These reads were obtained on an Illumina HiSeq 2000. Template switching added a universal primer binding site, and the final cDNA carried a unique molecular identifier that allowed TCR cDNA molecules to be counted accurately. First-strand cDNA for TCR alpha and beta chains was synthesized from specific primers in the conserved constant-segment region. Each cDNA library was double barcoded, with a SMART-Mk sample barcode plus Illumina barcodes, to control for contamination. TruSeq adapter sequences along with Illumina sample barcodes were introduced in two successive PCR steps. TCR alpha and beta cDNA libraries were sequenced on the Illumina HiSeq platform with custom primers. On the authors' methods: Unique molecular identifiers were extracted from raw reads with MiGEC, and CDR3 positions were determined with MiXCR. Recombination models were inferred per individual with the repgenHMM and IGoR tools using an EM algorithm. Shared clonotypes were analyzed with the tcR package in R, and sharing was normalized by the product of cloneset sizes. Out-of-frame nonproductive sequences were analyzed to study raw recombination free of thymic and clonal selection effects. The public sequencing data were trimmed at Q25 with fastp and processed into clonotypes with MiXCR by TCRdb, which kept only in-frame beta chains. Each record represents a unique CDR3 protein, reported with the most common genes and DNA among its rows. The V and J calls and clone size come from TCRdb's table, not from the authors' own analysis. The sample yields approximately 600,000 distinct CDR3 sequences; under 8.5% were counted once. Of the sample, 1.5% to 2% falls within the top ten clones.

This clonotype was recorded many times. It lacks a known antigen. Nothing much larger sits one base from this clone, and base qualities are not available. In addition, the sample was reused for a study of yellow fever vaccine responses in identical twins. From the second report: According to the authors, in identical twins the way T cells responded to vaccination appeared partly convergent and partly personalized. The study precisely tracked vaccine-responding T cell clones in identical twins.

The V and J segments used are TRBV6-1 and TRBJ1-2, with 8 bases aligning to TRBD1. The clonotype was recovered from a woman younger than 35 in good health. The sample taken for sequencing was PBMCs. The CDR3 region: CASRGTGSIGGSYGYTF. The base sequence is TGTGCCAGCAGGGGGACAGGCTCTATCGGCGGAAGCTATGGCTACACCTTC.